This is a list of T cell receptor beta chains from one sample in a study of T-cell reconstitution after alpha-beta-depleted transplantation in children. Each CDR3 protein gets one entry after TCRdb re-called the PCR reads with MiXCR. The repertoire includes about 400,000 distinct CDR3 sequences, roughly 13% of them detected once, and around 4% sits in the top ten. Here the sequenced sample was PBMCs, taken from the stem cell graft. Source of these receptors: a human donor who donated a stem cell graft to a child with Fanconi anemia. Both conserved end residues are part of each CDR3. Fields, in order: clone size, J gene, CDR3 length, D gene, V gene, CDR3 DNA, CDR3 protein. D genes are given only for firm matches. Clone size is stated in some rows and not others, as once, few, many or a class when expanded.

abundance: .
j_gene: TRBJ1-1
len: 15
d_gene: TRBD1
v_gene: TRBV30
CDR3nt: TGTGCCTGGACCCCGGGACAGGGATTAAGCTGGGACGCTTTCTTT
CDR3aa: CAWTPGQGLSWDAFF

abundance: few
j_gene: TRBJ1-1
len: 13
d_gene: .
v_gene: TRBV29-1
CDR3nt: TGCAGCGTTGTAGACCATTCGAACACTGAAGCTTTCTTT
CDR3aa: CSVVDHSNTEAFF

abundance: few
j_gene: TRBJ2-3
len: 14
d_gene: .
v_gene: TRBV10-3
CDR3nt: TGTGCCATCAGTGACTCCGGGGTCACAGATACGCAGTATTTT
CDR3aa: CAISDSGVTDTQYF

abundance: .
j_gene: TRBJ2-3
len: 15
d_gene: TRBD2
v_gene: TRBV11-2
CDR3nt: TGTGCCAGCAGCCTGCAGCGGGGGCTCACAGATACGCAGTATTTT
CDR3aa: CASSLQRGLTDTQYF

abundance: few
j_gene: TRBJ1-1
len: 14
d_gene: .
v_gene: TRBV20-1
CDR3nt: TGCAGTGCGGAGCCCATGCGGCAGGTCCTGCGTGCTTTCTTT
CDR3aa: CSAEPMRQVLRAFF

abundance: many
j_gene: TRBJ2-3
len: 15
d_gene: TRBD2
v_gene: TRBV7-9
CDR3nt: TGTGCCAGCAGCTTGGGCAGCGGGGGGACAGATACGCAGTATTTT
CDR3aa: CASSLGSGGTDTQYF

abundance: .
j_gene: TRBJ2-3
len: 16
d_gene: TRBD2
v_gene: TRBV7-3
CDR3nt: TGTGCCAGCTGCTCTGGGAGGGCGGACTACACAGATACGCAGTATTTT
CDR3aa: CASCSGRADYTDTQYF

abundance: .
j_gene: TRBJ2-7
len: 13
d_gene: .
v_gene: TRBV6-4
CDR3nt: TGTGCCAGCAGACCTAACAGGCCCCACGAGCAGTACTTC
CDR3aa: CASRPNRPHEQYF

abundance: few
j_gene: TRBJ1-2
len: 15
d_gene: .
v_gene: TRBV4-2
CDR3nt: TGTGCCAGCAGCCAAGAACTCGGGTTCTCCTATGGCTACACCTTC
CDR3aa: CASSQELGFSYGYTF

abundance: few
j_gene: TRBJ1-5
len: 14
d_gene: .
v_gene: TRBV6-5
CDR3nt: TGTGCCAGCAGTTACTCCGGACGGGGGAAGCCCCAGCATTTT
CDR3aa: CASSYSGRGKPQHF

abundance: .
j_gene: TRBJ2-1
len: 16
d_gene: TRBD1
v_gene: TRBV25-1
CDR3nt: TGTGCCAGCAGTGAGACAACAGGGGGCTTTTACAATGAGCAGTTCTTC
CDR3aa: CASSETTGGFYNEQFF

abundance: .
j_gene: TRBJ2-1
len: 16
d_gene: .
v_gene: TRBV4-2
CDR3nt: TGTGCCAGCAGCCAAGCCTTAGGTGAACCAATCAATGAGCAGTTCTTC
CDR3aa: CASSQALGEPINEQFF

abundance: few
j_gene: TRBJ1-2
len: 15
d_gene: .
v_gene: TRBV3-1
CDR3nt: TGTGCCAGCAGCCAAGTTCCTTCCAGCAACTATGGCTACACCTTC
CDR3aa: CASSQVPSSNYGYTF

abundance: once
j_gene: TRBJ2-7
len: 14
d_gene: .
v_gene: TRBV12-3/TRBV12-4
CDR3nt: TGTGCCAGCAGTTTGCGGCAGCCCTCCTACGAGCAGTACTTC
CDR3aa: CASSLRQPSYEQYF

abundance: .
j_gene: TRBJ2-4
len: 15
d_gene: TRBD1
v_gene: TRBV5-6
CDR3nt: TGTGCCAGCAGCTTTGGGACAGGGGCCAAAAACATTCAGTACTTC
CDR3aa: CASSFGTGAKNIQYF

abundance: .
j_gene: TRBJ2-7
len: 15
d_gene: .
v_gene: TRBV7-3
CDR3nt: TGTGCCAGCAGCTTAATAATAAGGGGATCCTACGAGCAGTACTTC
CDR3aa: CASSLIIRGSYEQYF

abundance: few
j_gene: TRBJ2-5
len: 15
d_gene: TRBD1
v_gene: TRBV7-8
CDR3nt: TGTGCCAGCAGCTTAAACCCAGGGGGATTGGAGACCCAGTACTTC
CDR3aa: CASSLNPGGLETQYF

abundance: few
j_gene: TRBJ1-5
len: 16
d_gene: .
v_gene: TRBV28
CDR3nt: TGTGCCAGCAGTTTGGAGCCGAGGCCAAGCAATCAGCCCCAGCATTTT
CDR3aa: CASSLEPRPSNQPQHF

abundance: .
j_gene: TRBJ1-2
len: 14
d_gene: TRBD1
v_gene: TRBV7-9
CDR3nt: TGTGCCAGCAGCTGGACAGGGGGCATGGATGGCTACACCTTC
CDR3aa: CASSWTGGMDGYTF

abundance: few
j_gene: TRBJ2-3
len: 18
d_gene: TRBD1
v_gene: TRBV6-1
CDR3nt: TGTGCCAGCTCGCAAAGCAGGGGGCCCGACGGAAGCACAGATACGCAGTATTTT
CDR3aa: CASSQSRGPDGSTDTQYF

abundance: few
j_gene: TRBJ1-1
len: 14
d_gene: .
v_gene: TRBV20-1
CDR3nt: TGCAGTGCTAGAGATGTGCGGCCCTACACTGAAGCTTTCTTT
CDR3aa: CSARDVRPYTEAFF

abundance: .
j_gene: TRBJ2-3
len: 14
d_gene: .
v_gene: TRBV3-1
CDR3nt: TGTGCCAGCACCAATCAGGGGAGTTATGATACGCAGTATTTT
CDR3aa: CASTNQGSYDTQYF

abundance: few
j_gene: TRBJ2-1
len: 14
d_gene: .
v_gene: TRBV20-1
CDR3nt: TGCAGTGCCCTATTCAGGGTCTCCTACAATGAGCAGTTCTTC
CDR3aa: CSALFRVSYNEQFF

abundance: many
j_gene: TRBJ1-1
len: 15
d_gene: .
v_gene: TRBV5-1
CDR3nt: TGCGCCAGCAGCTTGGAAGTCGGGGGAAACACTGAAGCTTTCTTT
CDR3aa: CASSLEVGGNTEAFF

abundance: few
j_gene: TRBJ2-5
len: 16
d_gene: TRBD2
v_gene: TRBV5-5
CDR3nt: TGTGCCAGCAGCTTGGTGGGCGGGGGGGCGCGAGAGACCCAGTACTTC
CDR3aa: CASSLVGGGARETQYF

abundance: many
j_gene: TRBJ2-1
len: 15
d_gene: .
v_gene: TRBV4-2
CDR3nt: TGTGCCAGCAGCCAAGTACTAGCCCCAACCAATGAGCAGTTCTTC
CDR3aa: CASSQVLAPTNEQFF

abundance: .
j_gene: TRBJ2-1
len: 14
d_gene: .
v_gene: TRBV20-1
CDR3nt: TGCAGTGCTAGAGATGAGCGACGGTACAATGAGCAGTTCTTC
CDR3aa: CSARDERRYNEQFF

abundance: few
j_gene: TRBJ2-3
len: 13
d_gene: TRBD2
v_gene: TRBV7-2
CDR3nt: TGTGCCAGCAGCTCGTCGGGGGGGGTTACGCAGTATTTT
CDR3aa: CASSSSGGVTQYF

abundance: few
j_gene: TRBJ2-5
len: 15
d_gene: .
v_gene: TRBV7-7
CDR3nt: TGTGCTAGCACCTTGGGGGGCGCCCGACAAGAGACCCAGTACTTC
CDR3aa: CASTLGGARQETQYF

abundance: .
j_gene: TRBJ2-1
len: 16
d_gene: TRBD2
v_gene: TRBV5-1
CDR3nt: TGCGCCAGCAGCTTGGAGGGGTCTAGCGGGGGAGGGGAGCAGTTCTTC
CDR3aa: CASSLEGSSGGGEQFF

abundance: few
j_gene: TRBJ2-3
len: 15
d_gene: .
v_gene: TRBV20-1
CDR3nt: TGCAGTGCTAGAGTAGCGGTCTCTAGCACAGATACGCAGTATTTT
CDR3aa: CSARVAVSSTDTQYF

abundance: few
j_gene: TRBJ1-2
len: 15
d_gene: .
v_gene: TRBV6-1
CDR3nt: TGTGCCAGCAGTGAAGAACTAGAGGATATGCGTGGCTACACCTTC
CDR3aa: CASSEELEDMRGYTF

abundance: .
j_gene: TRBJ2-7
len: 14
d_gene: TRBD2
v_gene: TRBV7-2
CDR3nt: TGTGCCAGCAGCATAGCGGGAGAGAGATACGAGCAGTACTTC
CDR3aa: CASSIAGERYEQYF

abundance: few
j_gene: TRBJ1-1
len: 17
d_gene: .
v_gene: TRBV7-9
CDR3nt: TGTGCCAGCAGCACAGGTCCCCACCGGGCAGCGAACACTGAAGCTTTCTTT
CDR3aa: CASSTGPHRAANTEAFF

abundance: .
j_gene: TRBJ1-1
len: 13
d_gene: TRBD1
v_gene: TRBV6-1
CDR3nt: TGTGCCAGTTTGACAGGGCAGAACACTGAAGCTTTCTTT
CDR3aa: CASLTGQNTEAFF

abundance: .
j_gene: TRBJ1-6
len: 14
d_gene: TRBD1
v_gene: TRBV27
CDR3nt: TGTGCCAGCAGTTTACAAGGGGGCGATTCACCCCTCCACTTT
CDR3aa: CASSLQGGDSPLHF

abundance: few
j_gene: TRBJ2-3
len: 14
d_gene: .
v_gene: TRBV15
CDR3nt: TGTGCCACCAGCAGCTGGGACAGCACAGATACGCAGTATTTT
CDR3aa: CATSSWDSTDTQYF

abundance: few
j_gene: TRBJ1-5
len: 13
d_gene: .
v_gene: TRBV28
CDR3nt: TGTGCCAGCAGAGAACAGGGCGATCAGCCCCAGCATTTT
CDR3aa: CASREQGDQPQHF

abundance: few
j_gene: TRBJ2-2
len: 15
d_gene: TRBD2
v_gene: TRBV10-3
CDR3nt: TGTGCCATCAGTGACTTAGCGGGTTCCACCGGGGAGCTGTTTTTT
CDR3aa: CAISDLAGSTGELFF

abundance: many
j_gene: TRBJ1-1
len: 12
d_gene: .
v_gene: TRBV19
CDR3nt: TGTGCCAGTACGGCACTGGGCACTGAAGCTTTCTTT
CDR3aa: CASTALGTEAFF

abundance: once
j_gene: TRBJ1-3
len: 16
d_gene: TRBD1
v_gene: TRBV29-1
CDR3nt: TGCAGCGTTGAAGGCGGGACAGGGTCACTTGGAAACACCATATATTTT
CDR3aa: CSVEGGTGSLGNTIYF

abundance: few
j_gene: TRBJ1-4
len: 15
d_gene: .
v_gene: TRBV20-1
CDR3nt: TGCAGTGCTAGTTCACTAGGGATGACTAATGAAAAACTGTTTTTT
CDR3aa: CSASSLGMTNEKLFF